A selection of T cell receptor beta chains follows, all from one sample in a study of graft-versus-host responses after intestinal transplantation. These TCRs' antigens remain unknown. Sequencing used immunoSEQ multiplex PCR; TCRdb keeps in-frame clones, though not all of them. The top ten hold over 0.15% of the sample, which has under 150,000 clones, around 94% seen once. The material sequenced was unstimulated CD4+ T cells sorted from spleen or lymph node cells, taken before intestinal transplant. These receptors were collected from a human donor who received an intestinal transplant. The CDR3 runs from the conserved cysteine through the conserved F or W. A D gene is named only where the DNA matches it firmly. A clone size is listed for some rows: how often the clone was seen (once, few, many), or a class if it is expanded.

>.|.|TRBJ1-6|TRBV19
CASSSAPGGLTYNSPLHF
TGTGCCAGTAGTAGTGCGCCTGGGGGACTGACCTATAATTCACCCCTCCACTTT
>.|.|TRBJ2-5|TRBV27
CASSYGETQYF
TGTGCCAGCAGTTACGGGGAGACCCAGTACTTC
>TRBD1|.|TRBJ2-5|TRBV7-9
CASAPGTGEIETQYF
TGTGCCAGCGCTCCCGGGACAGGGGAGATAGAGACCCAGTACTTC
>TRBD1|.|TRBJ1-6|TRBV6-6
CASSSQGAPRSPLHF
TGTGCCAGCAGTTCTCAGGGGGCCCCTAGGTCACCCCTCCACTTT
>.|.|TRBJ2-3|TRBV7-9
CASSLGTLSGTDTQYF
TGTGCCAGCAGCTTAGGCACCCTTTCAGGCACAGATACGCAGTATTTT
>.|.|TRBJ2-2|TRBV10-1
CASSRQVPTGELFF
TGCGCCAGCAGTCGACAGGTCCCTACCGGGGAGCTGTTTTTT
>.|.|TRBJ1-1|TRBV5-8
CASSFSSGSRSTEAFF
TGTGCCAGCAGCTTCAGCTCGGGGAGCAGGAGTACTGAAGCTTTCTTT
>.|.|TRBJ1-1|TRBV19
CASSRESRIFTEAFF
TGTGCCAGTAGTAGGGAGAGCCGGATTTTCACTGAAGCTTTCTTT
>.|.|TRBJ1-6|TRBV2
CASSSYERRSPLHF
TGTGCCAGCAGTAGCTATGAACGGCGTTCACCCCTCCACTTT
>.|.|TRBJ2-5|TRBV18
CASSRAGQETQYF
TGTGCCAGCTCTCGGGCAGGGCAAGAGACCCAGTACTTC
>.|few|TRBJ1-6|TRBV10-1
CASSEQNGSPLHF
TGCGCCAGCAGTGAGCAGAACGGTTCACCCCTCCACTTT
>TRBD1|.|TRBJ1-2|TRBV4-2
CASSQDRRQGAGGYTF
TGTGCCAGCAGCCAAGATCGCCGACAGGGGGCTGGTGGCTACACCTTC
>.|.|TRBJ2-3|TRBV9
CASSPSVDTQYF
TGTGCCAGCAGCCCATCCGTAGATACGCAGTATTTT
>.|.|TRBJ2-3|TRBV9
CASSVGGGSTDTQYF
TGTGCCAGCAGCGTAGGGGGGGGCTCCACAGATACGCAGTATTTT
>.|.|TRBJ2-7|TRBV5-1
CASSMDTYYEQYF
TGCGCCAGCAGCATGGACACCTACTACGAGCAGTACTTC
>TRBD1|.|TRBJ2-7|TRBV7-6
CASSPGTGTYEQYF
TGTGCCAGCAGCCCCGGGACAGGAACCTACGAGCAGTACTTC
>TRBD1|.|TRBJ2-2|TRBV10-3
CAISRTGDGELFF
TGTGCCATCAGTCGGACAGGGGACGGGGAGCTGTTTTTT
>TRBD1|.|TRBJ2-5|TRBV30
CAWSVLQGSETQYF
TGTGCCTGGAGTGTATTACAGGGGTCGGAGACCCAGTACTTC
>.|.|TRBJ1-1|TRBV5-1
CASSLAGFNTEAFF
TGCGCCAGCAGCTTGGCGGGGTTCAACACTGAAGCTTTCTTT
>TRBD1|.|TRBJ1-5|TRBV10-3
CAISPTGEQPQHF
TGTGCCATCAGCCCGACAGGGGAACAGCCCCAGCATTTT
>.|.|TRBJ2-1|TRBV14
CASSQERSGGSYNEQFF
TGTGCCAGCAGCCAAGAGAGGTCCGGGGGATCCTACAATGAGCAGTTCTTC
>.|.|TRBJ1-1|TRBV7-2
CASSLVGHYDAWAFF
TGTGCCAGCAGCTTAGTAGGACACTACGATGCTTGGGCTTTCTTT
>.|few|TRBJ1-4|TRBV7-9
CASSLGVGTKLFF
TGTGCCAGCAGCTTAGGTGTGGGGACAAAACTGTTTTTT
>TRBD1|.|TRBJ1-2|TRBV7-9
CASSPGQGIYGYTF
TGTGCCAGCAGCCCGGGACAGGGGATCTATGGCTACACCTTC
>TRBD1|.|TRBJ2-2|TRBV13
CASSLGTGSNTGELFF
TGTGCCAGCAGCCTGGGGACAGGGTCAAACACCGGGGAGCTGTTTTTT
>TRBD1|.|TRBJ1-2|TRBV6-5
CASSPSTGVDTF
TGTGCCAGCAGTCCCTCCACAGGGGTGGACACCTTC
>TRBD1|.|TRBJ2-1|TRBV29-1
CSGQGAFINEQFF
TGCAGCGGTCAGGGGGCGTTTATCAATGAGCAGTTCTTC
>.|once|TRBJ1-1|TRBV6-5
CASSVHIGGGTEAFF
TGTGCCAGCAGTGTTCACATAGGAGGGGGCACTGAAGCTTTCTTT
>TRBD1|.|TRBJ1-2|TRBV29-1
CSVESAGGYFFNYGYTF
TGCAGCGTTGAATCGGCAGGGGGGTATTTTTTTAACTATGGCTACACCTTC
>TRBD1|.|TRBJ1-2|TRBV12-5
CASGLVGQGRSGYGYTF
TGTGCTAGTGGTTTGGTAGGACAGGGGAGAAGTGGCTATGGCTACACCTTC
>TRBD1|.|TRBJ1-1|TRBV10-3
CAISTSTGVTEAFF
TGTGCCATCAGTACCTCGACAGGGGTCACTGAAGCTTTCTTT
>TRBD1|.|TRBJ1-5|TRBV11-2
CASSAQGAGQPQHF
TGTGCCAGCAGCGCACAGGGGGCTGGGCAGCCCCAGCATTTT
>TRBD2|.|TRBJ2-1|TRBV6-1
CASSERVGLASYNEQFF
TGTGCCAGCAGTGAACGTGTGGGACTAGCGAGTTACAATGAGCAGTTCTTC
>.|.|TRBJ2-1|TRBV5-1
CASTIGGSGNEQFF
TGCGCCAGCACAATTGGCGGCTCCGGCAATGAGCAGTTCTTC
>TRBD2|.|TRBJ2-5|TRBV10-3
CASSSGEQETQYF
TGTGCCAGTTCTAGCGGGGAGCAAGAGACCCAGTACTTC
>.|.|TRBJ2-1|TRBV10-2
CASSRGASYNEQFF
TGCGCCAGCAGTAGGGGGGCCTCCTACAATGAGCAGTTCTTC
>.|.|TRBJ1-3|TRBV7-2
CASSLQIPYSGNTIYF
TGTGCCAGCAGCTTACAGATACCCTACTCTGGAAACACCATATATTTT
>.|.|TRBJ2-7|TRBV11-3
CASSLESPPSPYEQYF
TGTGCCAGCAGCTTAGAGTCTCCACCCTCTCCCTACGAGCAGTACTTC
>.|.|TRBJ1-3|TRBV19
CASRIDRSSGNTIYF
TGTGCCAGTAGAATAGACAGGTCCTCTGGAAACACCATATATTTT
>.|few|TRBJ1-3|TRBV16
CASSQGEGNTIYF
TGTGCCAGCAGCCAAGGAGAGGGAAACACCATATATTTT
>TRBD2|.|TRBJ2-5|TRBV29-1
CSAELAGLQETQYF
TGCAGCGCAGAACTAGCGGGGTTGCAAGAGACCCAGTACTTC